Here is one TCR beta chain with its context. These data belong to a study of control samples from healthy donors and cancer patients. V lost 0 bases and J lost 4, with 5 bases in between. Germline CDR1 and CDR2: SGHTS and YDEGEE. CDR3 length: 13 residues. Libraries were prepared by immunoSEQ multiplex PCR; TCRdb keeps only in-frame clonotypes and omits some of them. The sample lists 150,000 or so clones, 93% occurring once. This sequence joins TRBV5-8 and TRBJ2-1, with D unclear. The sequence came from a young man in good health. The sequencing sample was made of blood. The CDR3 nucleotides read TGTGCCAGCAGCTTGGTACCTTACAATGAGCAGTTCTTC. This gives the protein CASSLVPYNEQFF. The whole variable domain, remainder taken from reference TRBV5-8 and TRBJ2-1, is EAGVTQSPTHLIKTRGQQATLRCSPISGHTSVYWYQQALGLGLQFLLWYDEGEERNRGNFPPRFSGRQFPNYSSELNVNALELEDSALYLCASSLVPYNEQFFGPGTRLTVL.